The next 23 T cell receptor beta chains were all read from a single sample in a study of tissue T cells after allogeneic stem cell transplantation. Time point here: mouse harvest day 14 after allogeneic transplant. Tail vein injection delivered 10^7 T-cell-depleted bone marrow cells and 10^6 splenic CD5+ T cells. Only in-frame clones appear in the TCRdb table, and some are missing; sequencing was by immunoSEQ multiplex PCR. The sample carries 4,000 to 5,000 clones, nearly 40% recorded once. The sample comprised gut tissue. These receptors were obtained from a female BALB/c mouse given C57BL/6 T cells with graft-versus-host disease after an allogeneic hematopoietic cell transplant.

Notes on this clone: Gene names are the mouse ones. The read comes to an end 1 residue before the CDR3 does, leaving the germline J gene to fill in the end. This chain connects TRBV15 to TRBJ1-1, with D uncertain. The CDR3 sequence is 14 residues long. CDR1 and CDR2 (germline): SGHND, FRSKSL. With 2 bases removed from V and 0 bases from J, the gap between germline ends came to 7 bases. CDR3 bases read: TGTGCCAGCAGTTTATGGCAGGCAAACACAGAAGTCTTC. Encoded protein: CASSLWQANTEVF. The CDR3 in full is CASSLWQANTEVFF.

About this clone itself: Any gene name here is a mouse gene name. Sequencing ends 1 residue short of the CDR3 end; the germline J gene provides the rest. V is TRBV26 and J is TRBJ1-4; perhaps TRBD1 as D (5 bases). With 3 bases removed from V and 7 bases from J, the gap between germline ends came to 12 bases. The CDR3 spans 14 residues. Germline V gene sequence: CDR1 KGHPV, CDR2 FQNQEV (reference sequence). CDR3 bases read: TGTGCCAGCAGTCTCCAGGGAAGCGGCGAAAGATTATTT. It encodes CASSLQGSGERLF. The CDR3 reads in full as CASSLQGSGERLFF.

Only a few counts were recorded for this clone. Mouse germline and gene names are used. The read comes to an end 1 residue before the CDR3 does, leaving the germline J gene to fill in the end. V usage is TRBV12-2 and J usage is TRBJ1-2; 9 bases match TRBD1. CDR1 is SGHLS and CDR2 is HYDKME in the germline V gene. V trimming: 0 bases; J trimming: 4 bases; junction bases outside the gene matches: 2. The CDR3 is 14 amino acids. The CDR3 DNA, read in part, is TGTGCCAGCTCTCTCGGGACAGGGTTCTCCGACTACACC. Translation gives CASSLGTGFSDYT. Given in full, the CDR3 is CASSLGTGFSDYTF.

Remarks on this clone: Gene names are the mouse ones. The sequence runs out 1 residue before the end of the CDR3; the remainder is reconstructed from the germline J gene. The rearrangement joins TRBV26 to TRBJ1-1; D is unclear. CDR1 KGHPV and CDR2 FQNQEV come from the germline V gene (reference sequence). The CDR3 consists of 12 residues. With 0 bases removed from V and 1 base from J, the gap between germline ends came to 0 bases. The CDR3 loop reads CASSLSNTEVFF. The CDR3 DNA, read in part, is TGTGCCAGCAGTCTGTCAAACACAGAAGTCTTC.

To note about this clone: Each gene name is a mouse one. Read sequence stops 1 residue before the CDR3 end, and the germline J gene provides the missing end. V usage is TRBV26 and J usage is TRBJ2-2; tentatively, D is TRBD1 (5 bases). Germline V gives CDR1 KGHPV, CDR2 FQNQEV (reference sequence). V lost 2 bases and J lost 2, with 6 bases in between. The CDR3 sequence is 14 residues long. This CDR3 is CASSLAGNTGQLYF. The part of the CDR3 DNA that was read is TGTGCCAGCAGTCTGGCAGGGAACACCGGGCAGCTCTAC.

This clone turned up a few times. Here the gene names and germline are mouse. The CDR3 end falls 1 residue outside the read, so it is completed with the germline J gene. The chain joins TRBV26 to TRBJ2-4; possibly TRBD2 for D (5 bases). Deletions cut 2 bases from V and 6 bases from J, with 9 bases between. This CDR3 contains 13 residues. Germline V gene data show CDR1 as KGHPV and CDR2 as FQNQEV (reference sequence). CDR3 loop: CASSLLGGNTLYF. The part of the CDR3 DNA that was read is TGTGCCAGCAGTCTGCTGGGTGGGAACACCTTGTAC.

Only a few counts were recorded for this clone. Genes here carry mouse names. The read finishes 1 residue shy of the CDR3 end, and the germline J gene is used to complete it. The sample carries other DNA sequences with the same CDR3. The J gene is TRBJ2-3, the V gene TRBV3, with D possibly being TRBD1 or TRBD2 (5 bases each). With 1 base removed from V and 0 bases from J, the gap between germline ends came to 5 bases. The CDR3 consists of 14 residues. Germline V gene data show CDR1 as SNHLY and CDR2 as FYNGKV (reference sequence). CDR3: CASSLGGSAETLYF. Incomplete CDR3 DNA: TGTGCCAGCAGCTTAGGGGGGAGTGCAGAAACGCTGTAT.

This clone is judged medium-sized. These gene names are mouse names. Read coverage stops 1 residue before the CDR3 terminus; the germline J gene supplies the remainder. V gene TRBV29 combines with J gene TRBJ2-7, with D uncertain. V was trimmed by 0 bases and J by 6 bases, leaving 3 bases between them. From germline, CDR1 is MSHET and CDR2 SYDVDS. The CDR3 is 11 amino acids. CDR3 DNA, as far as it was read: TGTGCTAGCAGTTTATCGCTTGAACAGTAC. It is translated as CASSLSLEQY. The whole CDR3 is CASSLSLEQYF.

A remark on this clone: The gene names given are mouse names. Read coverage stops 1 residue before the CDR3 terminus; the germline J gene supplies the remainder. V is TRBV12-1 and J is TRBJ2-3; the match to TRBD2 covers 10 bases. The V gene's germline CDR1 is SGHSN and CDR2 HYEKVE. V lost 2 bases to trimming and J lost 0 bases; unmatched junction nucleotides: 4. CDR3 length: 16 amino acids. The CDR3 region is CASSPGLGPSAETLYF. The sequenced part of the CDR3 DNA is TGTGCCAGCTCTCCGGGACTGGGGCCTAGTGCAGAAACGCTGTAT.

This clone was detected a few times. The gene symbols are mouse symbols. The read ends 1 residue shy of where the CDR3 ends; the end is completed using the germline J gene. The chain combines TRBV26 with TRBJ2-7; 8 positions match TRBD2. Germline CDR1 and CDR2: KGHPV and FQNQEV (reference sequence). Trimming took 6 bases from V and 4 from J; bases not matched to a gene: 2. CDR3 length: 12 residues. The CDR3 here is CASRDWEYEQYF. Partial CDR3 DNA: TGTGCCAGCAGGGACTGGGAGTATGAACAGTAC.

A note on this clone: Genes and germline are mouse. The read ends 1 residue shy of where the CDR3 ends; the end is completed using the germline J gene. The chain links TRBV13-2 to TRBJ2-4; 10 nucleotides line up with TRBD1. V gave up 5 bases and J gave up 1 base; unmatched junction bases: 7. This CDR3 is 16 amino acids long. In germline, CDR1 is NNHNN, CDR2 SYGAGS (reference sequence). The CDR3: CASGYRDRGGQNTLYF. The covered CDR3 bases are TGTGCCAGCGGGTATCGGGACAGGGGTGGTCAAAACACCTTGTAC.

Concerning this clone: The gene names given are mouse names. Read coverage stops 1 residue before the CDR3 terminus; the germline J gene supplies the remainder. The genes are TRBV12-2 and TRBJ1-4; 9 nucleotides agree with TRBD1. In germline, CDR1 is SGHLS, CDR2 HYDKME. The CDR3 contains 14 residues. J lost 5 bases, V lost 0 bases, and 0 bases had no gene match. CDR3 sequence reads: CASSLGQGNERLFF. The CDR3 bases that were read are TGTGCCAGCTCTCTCGGACAGGGGAACGAAAGATTATTT.

By share, this clone ranks as medium-sized (0.01 to 0.1%). Gene names and germline refer to mouse. The sequenced fragment ends 1 residue before the CDR3 boundary, so the rest is inferred from the germline J gene. V usage is TRBV13-1 and J usage is TRBJ2-1; D is perhaps TRBD1 (7 bases). V was pared by 2 bases and J by 5 bases, with 8 bases between. The CDR3 contains 13 residues. Germline assignment: CDR1 NSHNY and CDR2 SYGAGN. CDR3 amino acids: CASSDRGDAEQFF. CDR3 bases read: TGTGCCAGCAGTGACAGGGGGGATGCTGAGCAGTTC.

This clone was observed a handful of times. Any gene name here is a mouse gene name. Read data end 1 residue before the CDR3 end; the end is taken from the germline J gene. The chain recombines TRBV13-2 with TRBJ2-4, with 7 positions matching TRBD1. CDR1 and CDR2 (germline): NNHNN, SYGAGS (reference sequence). The CDR3 runs to 13 residues. After removal of 5 bases from V and 2 bases from J, the junction contained 2 bases not matched to a gene. CDR3 sequence reads: CASGGTDQNTLYF. Partial CDR3 DNA: TGTGCCAGCGGCGGGACAGATCAAAACACCTTGTAC.

As to this clone: Any gene name here is a mouse gene name. Read data end 1 residue before the CDR3 end; the end is taken from the germline J gene. The rearrangement links TRBV12-2 to TRBJ1-1; 10 bases agree with TRBD1. V trimming: 2 bases; J trimming: 4 bases; junction bases outside the gene matches: 3. This CDR3 spans 14 amino acids. Germline-derived CDR1 and CDR2 are SGHLS and HYDKME. CDR3 DNA, as far as it was read: TGTGCCAGCTCTCCCGGGACAGGGGTCACAGAAGTCTTC. This encodes CASSPGTGVTEVF. The CDR3 in full is CASSPGTGVTEVFF.

As for this clone: Any gene name here is a mouse gene name. Read data end 1 residue before the CDR3 end; the end is taken from the germline J gene. The V gene is TRBV13-2, the J gene TRBJ2-3, with TRBD2 matching over 8 bases. The CDR3 is 16 amino acids. V lost 0 bases to trimming and J lost 1 base; unmatched junction nucleotides: 4. The V gene's germline CDR1 is NNHNN and CDR2 SYGAGS (reference sequence). The CDR3 bases that were read are TGTGCCAGCGGTGATGCGCTGGGGGGTTGTGCAGAAACGCTGTAT. Its translation: CASGDALGGCAETLY. The entire CDR3 sequence reads CASGDALGGCAETLYF.

By share, this clone counts as medium-sized. The germline and genes are mouse ones. The read is 1 residue too short to cover the CDR3 end, so that end is filled in from the germline J gene. This chain joins TRBV12-1 and TRBJ1-3, with unresolved D. The CDR3 length is 12 residues. Germline V gives CDR1 SGHSN, CDR2 HYEKVE. V gave up 5 bases and J gave up 3 bases, with 7 bases separating them. CDR3 protein: CASWGGGNTLYF. CDR3 bases read: TGTGCCAGCTGGGGAGGTGGAAATACGCTCTAT. Together with reference TRBV12-1 and TRBJ1-3, the CDR3 gives the full variable domain: DSGVVQSPRHIIKEKGGRSVLTCIPISGHSNVVWYQQTLGKELKFLIQHYEKVERDKGFLPSRFSVQQFDDYHSEMNMSALELEDSAMYFCASWGGGNTLYFGEGSRLIVV.

By frequency in the sample, this clone is medium-sized (0.01 to 0.1%). The listed genes are named as in mouse. Sequencing ends 1 residue short of the CDR3 end; the germline J gene provides the rest. The rearrangement links TRBV26 to TRBJ2-7; TRBD2 matches at 7 bases. The V gene's germline CDR1 is KGHPV and CDR2 FQNQEV (reference sequence). CDR3 length equals 14 residues. Trimming took 3 bases from V and 0 from J; bases not matched to a gene: 2. The CDR3 bases that were read are TGTGCCAGCAGTCTCCTGGGGGACTCCTATGAACAGTAC. Protein product: CASSLLGDSYEQY. The CDR3 in its entirety is CASSLLGDSYEQYF.

Points on this clone: Gene names and germline match the mouse. The CDR3 end falls 1 residue outside the read, so it is completed with the germline J gene. The V and J genes are TRBV26 and TRBJ2-3, with 9 bases aligning to TRBD1. Germline V gives CDR1 KGHPV, CDR2 FQNQEV (reference sequence). This CDR3 spans 14 amino acids. Unmatched junction bases numbered 2, after V lost 6 bases and J lost 1 base. Incomplete CDR3 DNA: TGTGCCAGCAGCCGGGACAGGGGTGCAGAAACGCTGTAT. Protein: CASSRDRGAETLY. The CDR3 reads in full as CASSRDRGAETLYF.

This clone was seen a handful of times. Genes here carry mouse names. The observed sequence ends 1 residue before the CDR3 terminus, with the missing tail filled in from the germline J gene. The chain couples TRBV3 to TRBJ1-4; the match to TRBD1 covers 8 bases. The CDR3 spans 15 residues. Germline values: CDR1 SNHLY, CDR2 FYNGKV (reference sequence). Trimming cost V 2 bases and J 3 bases; bases outside gene matches: 2. The DNA read from the CDR3 is TGTGCCAGCAGCTTACAGGGACAGGCCAACGAAAGATTATTT. It translates to CASSLQGQANERLF. The CDR3 in its entirety is CASSLQGQANERLFF. The full variable domain, its missing parts supplied by reference TRBV3 and TRBJ1-4, is GPKVLQIPSHQIIDMGQMVTLNCDPVSNHLYFYWYKQILGQQMEFLVNFYNGKVMEKSKLFKDQFSVERPDGSYFTLKIQPTALEDSAVYFCASSLQGQANERLFFGHGTKLSVL.

Worth noting for this clone: Gene names follow the mouse nomenclature. The read is 1 residue too short to cover the CDR3 end, so that end is filled in from the germline J gene. This sequence joins TRBV15 and TRBJ2-2, with D perhaps matching TRBD1 (6 bases). Trimming shortened V by 1 base and J by 0 bases, and 6 bases separated the two germline ends. Per the germline V gene, CDR1 is SGHND and CDR2 is FRSKSL. The CDR3 spans 15 residues. CDR3 sequence reads: CASSLGTANTGQLYF. The part of the CDR3 DNA that was read is TGTGCCAGCAGTTTAGGGACAGCAAACACCGGGCAGCTCTAC.

As concerns this clone: The gene names here belong to mouse. Read coverage stops 1 residue before the CDR3 terminus; the germline J gene supplies the remainder. This rearrangement joins TRBV26 to TRBJ1-3, with TRBD1 matching over 10 bases. Germline lookup yields CDR1 KGHPV and CDR2 FQNQEV (reference sequence). This CDR3 comprises 15 residues. J was trimmed by 3 bases and V by 4 bases; bases with no gene match: 3. This CDR3 is CASSPGQGNGNTLYF. The part of the CDR3 DNA that was read is TGTGCCAGCAGTCCGGGACAGGGGAATGGAAATACGCTCTAT.

On this clone itself: The gene symbols are mouse symbols. The CDR3 extends 1 residue past the end of the read, so its final part is completed from the germline J gene. The chain has TRBV23 and TRBJ2-5; the D call TRBD2 from the table was never checked on the DNA. The CDR3 spans 14 residues. CDR1 is KGHTA and CDR2 is FQNQQP in the germline V gene. The DNA read from the CDR3 is TGCTCCAGCAGTTCTGGGGGGGCCGGGGACACCCAGTAC. Its translation: CSSSSGGAGDTQY. The whole CDR3 protein is CSSSSGGAGDTQYF.